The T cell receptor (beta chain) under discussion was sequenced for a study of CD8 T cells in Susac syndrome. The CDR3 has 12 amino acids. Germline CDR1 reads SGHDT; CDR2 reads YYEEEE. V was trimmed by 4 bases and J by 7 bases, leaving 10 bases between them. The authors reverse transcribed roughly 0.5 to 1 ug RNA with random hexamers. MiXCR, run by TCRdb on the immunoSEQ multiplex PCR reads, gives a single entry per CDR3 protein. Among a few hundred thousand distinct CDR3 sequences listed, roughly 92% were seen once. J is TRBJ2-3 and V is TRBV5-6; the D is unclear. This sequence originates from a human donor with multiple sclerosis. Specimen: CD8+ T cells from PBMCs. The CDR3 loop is CASSLDTYTQYF. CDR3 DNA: TGTGCCAGCAGCCTCGACACGTATACGCAGTATTTT.